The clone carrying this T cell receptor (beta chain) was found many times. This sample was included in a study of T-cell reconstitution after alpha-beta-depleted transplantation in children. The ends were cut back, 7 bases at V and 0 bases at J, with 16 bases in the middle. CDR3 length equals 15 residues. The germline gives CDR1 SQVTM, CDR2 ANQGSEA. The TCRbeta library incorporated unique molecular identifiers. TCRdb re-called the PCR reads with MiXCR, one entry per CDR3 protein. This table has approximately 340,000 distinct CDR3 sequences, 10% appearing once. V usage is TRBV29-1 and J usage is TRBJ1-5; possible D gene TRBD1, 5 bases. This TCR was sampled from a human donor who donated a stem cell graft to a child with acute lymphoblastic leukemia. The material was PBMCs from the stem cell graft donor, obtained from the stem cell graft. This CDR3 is CSARVTESSNQPQHF. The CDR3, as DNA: TGCAGCGCCCGTGTGACAGAGAGTAGCAATCAGCCCCAGCATTTT.